This TCR beta chain was observed in a study of response to subunit inactivated influenza vaccine. Study findings and constraints: Only a handful of new T cells, the authors suggested, are recruited with each seasonal influenza vaccination.

TCRdb reprocessed the RT-PCR reads via MiXCR and lists one record per CDR3 protein. The repertoire consists of 550,000 to 650,000 distinct CDR3 sequences, with 12% occurring once and the leading ten covering about 10%. On this clonotype: Its matching antigen is unknown.

The CDR3 is 14 residues long. V gave up 3 bases and J gave up 4 bases; unmatched junction bases: 3. Germline CDR1 is LGHNA and CDR2 is YSLEER. The sequence was obtained from a man in his fifties who received an inactivated influenza vaccine. The sequencing here drew on PBMCs from blood, taken on the day of vaccination. V is TRBV4-3 and J is TRBJ1-5, with 7 bases identical to TRBD1. CDR3 in amino acids: CASSQGTANQPQHF. The CDR3 DNA is TGCGCCAGCAGCCAGGGGACAGCTAATCAGCCCCAGCATTTT.